This entry lists 30 T cell receptor beta chains sequenced from one sample in a study of blood T cell repertoires in COVID-19. Clones were sequenced by immunoSEQ multiplex PCR, and TCRdb holds only the in-frame ones, with some missing. The sample consists of 25,000 to 30,000 clones, roughly 90% of them appearing once. The sequenced sample consisted of peripheral blood. All receptors come from a human donor in a cohort sampled during active COVID-19.

The chain combines TRBV6-1 with TRBJ2-5; 11 nucleotides align to TRBD1. Germline V gene data show CDR1 as MNHNS and CDR2 as SASEGT. The V gene end was trimmed by 3 bases and the J gene end by 2 bases; junction bases not matched to a gene: 2. CDR3 length: 15 residues. The CDR3 here is CASSEGQGVQETQYF. For the CDR3, the DNA is TGTGCCAGCAGTGAGGGACAGGGGGTACAAGAGACCCAGTACTTC.

This clone was seen a single time. This rearrangement joins TRBV24-1 to TRBJ2-5; 10 positions match TRBD1. CDR3 length: 16 amino acids. Germline V CDR1 and CDR2: KGHDR, SFDVKD. Trimming took 3 bases from V and 5 from J; bases not matched to a gene: 8. CDR3 DNA: TGTGCCACCAGTGATCTCGACAGGGGGCTTGTGGAGACCCAGTACTTC. It is translated as CATSDLDRGLVETQYF.

This chain uses TRBV6-5 with TRBJ2-2; 7 bases are shared with TRBD2. Per germline, CDR1 MNHEY and CDR2 SVGAGI. J gave up 0 bases and V 3 bases, and 4 bases lay outside the gene matches. This CDR3 comprises 16 residues. The DNA for the CDR3 is TGTGCCAGCAGTTATGGAGCGGGGACGAACACCGGGGAGCTGTTTTTT. Amino acids: CASSYGAGTNTGELFF.

The chain is built from TRBV6-5 and TRBJ1-6, with 7 bases aligning to TRBD1. The CDR3 contains 14 residues. V lost 6 bases and J lost 4; bases outside the gene matches: 3. The V gene's germline CDR1 is MNHEY and CDR2 SVGAGI. CDR3 bases: TGTGCCAGCAGGGGACAGATTTATAATTCACCCCTCCACTTT. It translates to CASRGQIYNSPLHF.

This sequence joins TRBV6-5 and TRBJ2-5; 7 nucleotides align to TRBD1. V gave up 3 bases and J gave up 2 bases; unmatched junction bases: 3. This CDR3 has 14 residues. Per germline, CDR1 MNHEY and CDR2 SVGAGI. The DNA of the CDR3 is TGTGCCAGCAGTTATGGCAGGGGGCAAGAGACCCAGTACTTC. It codes for CASSYGRGQETQYF.

J is TRBJ1-1 and V is TRBV29-1; D is unresolved. Germline V lookup: CDR1 SQVTM, CDR2 ANQGSEA. Deletions cut 4 bases from V and 1 base from J, with 4 bases between. The CDR3 consists of 11 residues. The CDR3 loop is CSVVRNTEAFF. In DNA form, the CDR3 reads TGCAGCGTTGTTCGGAACACTGAAGCTTTCTTT.

This chain uses TRBV5-6 with TRBJ2-1; weak D call: TRBD2 (5 bases). The germline V and J ends were trimmed by 1 base and 0 bases, with 5 bases remaining between them. The length of the CDR3 is 14 residues. Per germline, CDR1 SGHDT and CDR2 YYEEEE. Here the CDR3 reads CASSLTSSYNEQFF. In nucleotides, the CDR3 is TGTGCCAGCAGCTTGACTAGCTCCTACAATGAGCAGTTCTTC. Supplemented by reference TRBV5-6 and TRBJ2-1, the full variable domain reads DAGVTQSPTHLIKTRGQQVTLRCSPKSGHDTVSWYQQALGQGPQFIFQYYEEEERQRGNFPDRFSGHQFPNYSSELNVNALLLGDSALYLCASSLTSSYNEQFFGPGTRLTVL.

The V call is TRBV5-6, the J call TRBJ1-1; TRBD1 matches at 7 bases. Germline CDR1 and CDR2: SGHDT and YYEEEE. The CDR3 has 14 amino acids. Losses at the gene ends were 4 bases for V and 3 bases for J; bases not matched to a gene: 6. The CDR3: CASSDWQGDTEAFF. CDR3 in DNA: TGTGCCAGCAGCGACTGGCAGGGGGACACTGAAGCTTTCTTT.

In this sample, this clone turned up a few times. The chain couples TRBV6-2 or TRBV6-3 to TRBJ2-2; no firm D call. The germline V gene encodes CDR1 MNHEY and CDR2 SVGEGT. The CDR3 has 16 amino acids. V shed 0 bases and J shed 0 bases, with 8 bases lying between them. The CDR3: CASSYSLAANTGELFF. CDR3 sequence (DNA): TGTGCCAGCAGTTACTCGTTGGCGGCGAACACCGGGGAGCTGTTTTTT.

The rearrangement joins TRBV15 to TRBJ2-5; D unresolved. The CDR3 sequence is 12 residues long. Trimming removed 4 bases from V and 2 bases from J, with 5 bases in between. Germline values: CDR1 LNHNV, CDR2 YYDKDF (reference sequence). The CDR3 nucleotides read TGTGCCACCAGCACAGCGCAAGAGACCCAGTACTTC. Translating gives CATSTAQETQYF.

The chain combines TRBV5-1 with TRBJ1-1; weak D call: TRBD1 (6 bases). Looked up from germline, CDR1 is SGHRS and CDR2 is YFSETQ. The CDR3 spans 16 residues. With 0 bases removed from V and 5 bases from J, the gap between germline ends came to 17 bases. This CDR3 reads CASSLGLGGQGTEAFF. In DNA form, the CDR3 reads TGCGCCAGCAGCTTGGGTCTGGGGGGGCAGGGGACTGAAGCTTTCTTT.

This clone was seen once. The V call is TRBV27, the J call TRBJ2-7, with TRBD1 matching 8 bases. J lost 4 bases, V lost 1 base, and 12 bases had no gene match. The CDR3 consists of 17 residues. Germline CDR1 MNHEY, CDR2 SMNVEV (reference sequence). The CDR3 DNA follows: TGTGCCAGCAGTTTATATAACGGGCAGGGGGCTGGGTACGAGCAGTACTTC. Its protein is CASSLYNGQGAGYEQYF.

In DNA, the CDR3 is TGTGCCAGCAGCGTTGGGGGCAACTATGGCTACACCTTC. It yields the protein CASSVGGNYGYTF. The V call is TRBV9, the J call TRBJ1-2, with D tentatively TRBD1 (6 bases). The germline gives CDR1 SGDLS, CDR2 YYNGEE. This CDR3 spans 13 amino acids. Trimming took 2 bases from V and 2 from J, leaving 7 bases between them.

This clone is a singleton in its sample. J is TRBJ1-6 and V is TRBV7-2; no clear D. Between the trimmed V and J ends, which lost 1 base and 8 bases, there was a span of 12 bases. Per the germline V gene, CDR1 is SGHTA and CDR2 is FQGNSA. CDR3 length: 15 amino acids. The DNA for the CDR3 is TGTGCCAGCAGCTTAGATACGGGTCGGGATTCACCCCTCCACTTT. Protein: CASSLDTGRDSPLHF.

The rearrangement uses TRBV18 and TRBJ2-5, with 14 bases identical to TRBD2. The CDR3 runs to 19 residues. The junction had 12 bases not matched to a gene; V was cut back by 4 bases and J by 2 bases. Germline V gene data show CDR1 as KGHSH and CDR2 as LQKENI. DNA for the CDR3: TGTGCCAGCTCACGATCGGGGACTAGCGGGGGACCTATTCAAGAGACCCAGTACTTC. This translates into CASSRSGTSGGPIQETQYF.

This clone was recorded once. The chain employs TRBV14 and TRBJ2-1; D possibly corresponds to TRBD1 (6 bases). This CDR3 is built from 15 residues. V was clipped by 4 bases and J by 1 base, with 11 bases between them. The germline gives CDR1 SGHDN, CDR2 FVKESK. Here the CDR3 DNA reads TGTGCCAGCAGCCCCAGGGGTATTTCCTACAATGAGCAGTTCTTC. It yields the protein CASSPRGISYNEQFF.

The genes are TRBV5-5 and TRBJ1-5; tentative D call: TRBD1 (6 bases). The CDR3 contains 15 residues. Germline V CDR1 and CDR2: SGHKS, YYEKEE (reference sequence). Deletions cut 0 bases from V and 0 bases from J, with 7 bases between. The CDR3 region is CASSLADSSNQPQHF. CDR3 sequence (DNA): TGTGCCAGCAGCTTGGCGGACAGTAGCAATCAGCCCCAGCATTTT.

The chain links TRBV5-3 to TRBJ1-3; no clear D. TRBV5-3 is filed as an ORF, its function uncertain. The CDR3 runs to 16 residues. V was pared by 6 bases and J by 9 bases, with 25 bases between. The DNA for the CDR3 is TGTGCCAGAACCCTGAAGAGGGTCCCCCCCCCTGGCACCATATATTTT. Amino acids: CARTLKRVPPPGTIYF.

J is TRBJ2-7 and V is TRBV7-9; TRBD1 aligns across 7 bases. Trimming took 4 bases from V and 0 from J; bases not matched to a gene: 6. The germline V gene encodes CDR1 SEHNR and CDR2 FQNEAQ (reference sequence). The CDR3 extends over 15 amino acids. CDR3 region: CASSSTGQTSYEQYF. CDR3 bases: TGTGCCAGCAGCTCTACGGGACAGACCTCCTACGAGCAGTACTTC.

The chain carries TRBV9 and TRBJ2-1, with 7 bases fitting TRBD2. V shed 0 bases and J 6 bases; nucleotides not matched to a gene: 6. Germline V lookup: CDR1 SGDLS, CDR2 YYNGEE. CDR3 length equals 15 residues. The CDR3 loop reads CASSVGLAVGNEQFF. The CDR3 bases are TGTGCCAGCAGCGTAGGGCTAGCGGTTGGCAATGAGCAGTTCTTC.

The chain links TRBV7-8 to TRBJ1-2; D remains unclear. CDR1 is SGHVS, CDR2 FQNEAQ, per germline. Trimming removed 2 bases from V and 4 bases from J, with 11 bases in between. The length of the CDR3 is 14 residues. The CDR3 is CASSLFPGLYGYTF. The CDR3 region has the DNA TGTGCCAGCAGCTTATTCCCAGGCCTCTATGGCTACACCTTC.

The genes are TRBV19 and TRBJ1-1, with 7 bases matching TRBD1. Germline V gene data show CDR1 as LNHDA and CDR2 as SQIVND (reference sequence). Trimming took 2 bases from V and 2 from J; bases not matched to a gene: 8. The CDR3 is made up of 16 amino acids. CDR3 sequence reads: CASSISLTGKNTEAFF. For the CDR3, the DNA is TGTGCCAGTAGTATATCCCTGACAGGGAAAAACACTGAAGCTTTCTTT.

The rearrangement links TRBV7-9 to TRBJ2-7; 8 bases match TRBD1. V gave up 6 bases and J gave up 7 bases; unmatched junction bases: 8. The CDR3 has 13 amino acids. Germline V gives CDR1 SEHNR, CDR2 FQNEAQ (reference sequence). The CDR3 DNA sequence: TGTGCCAGCAGTTTGACAGGGGAGAGGGAGCAGTACTTC. Its translation is CASSLTGEREQYF. The whole variable domain, remainder taken from reference TRBV7-9 and TRBJ2-7, is DTGVSQNPRHKITKRGQNVTFRCDPISEHNRLYWYRQTLGQGPEFLTYFQNEAQLEKSRLLSDRFSAERPKGSFSTLEIQRTEQGDSAMYLCASSLTGEREQYFGPGTRLTVT.

This clone was seen a single time. CDR3 coding DNA: TGCAGCGTTGTGTCCGGGACAGGGGGAGAGACCCAGTACTTC. It yields the protein CSVVSGTGGETQYF. The chain couples TRBV29-1 to TRBJ2-5; 11 bases line up with TRBD1. V shed 4 bases, J shed 4 bases, and the junction held 5 bases outside the gene matches. CDR1 is SQVTM and CDR2 is ANQGSEA in the germline V gene. The CDR3 is made up of 14 amino acids.

CDR3 nucleotides: TGCGCCAGCAGCTTAGCGGGGGGGCCAGAGACCCAGTACTTC. Translation gives CASSLAGGPETQYF. The rearrangement links TRBV5-1 to TRBJ2-5; 10 positions match TRBD2. The CDR3 has 14 residues. V lost 2 bases, J lost 4 bases, and 2 bases stayed unmatched. Germline values: CDR1 SGHRS, CDR2 YFSETQ.

This chain links TRBV4-1 with TRBJ2-5; 8 bases are a match to TRBD2. There are 16 residues in the CDR3. J gave up 4 bases and V 0 bases, and 7 bases lay outside the gene matches. CDR1 and CDR2 from the germline V gene are MGHRA and YSYEKL. The CDR3 DNA sequence: TGCGCCAGCAGCCAAGATAGGGACGGGGGGGGAGAGACCCAGTACTTC. Residues: CASSQDRDGGGETQYF.

The chain is built from TRBV5-3 and TRBJ2-7; D perhaps matches TRBD1 (5 bases). TRBV5-3 qualifies as an ORF whose function is uncertain. The CDR3 consists of 16 residues. Trimming took 2 bases from V and 2 from J, leaving 17 bases between them. The CDR3 coding sequence is TGTGCCAGAAGCTTTCTCTGGCCTGACAGAACCTACGAGCAGTACTTC. Translating gives CARSFLWPDRTYEQYF.

The rearrangement joins TRBV30 to TRBJ1-5; no clear D. CDR3 length: 14 residues. Between the trimmed V and J ends, which lost 3 bases and 7 bases, there was a span of 16 bases. From germline, CDR1 is GTSNPN and CDR2 SVGIG (reference sequence). The CDR3 DNA reads TGTGCCTGGAGGGCCCCTGGGCGGGCCCAGCCCCAGCATTTT. Protein: CAWRAPGRAQPQHF.

V gene TRBV2 combines with J gene TRBJ1-6; D may be TRBD1 (5 bases). The germline V gene encodes CDR1 SNHLY and CDR2 FYNNEI. This CDR3 is 15 amino acids long. Trimming took off 4 bases at V and 11 bases at J, with 18 bases between the two ends. The CDR3 sequence is CASSGDYRNRPPLHF. In nucleotides, the CDR3 is TGTGCCAGCAGTGGGGACTACAGGAATCGACCACCCCTCCACTTT.

The chain combines TRBV5-1 with TRBJ2-7, with TRBD2 identical over 13 bases. This CDR3 has 21 amino acids. V trimming: 3 bases; J trimming: 0 bases; junction bases outside the gene matches: 18. Per the germline V gene, CDR1 is SGHRS and CDR2 is YFSETQ. The CDR3 sequence is CASSYWPMTSGGSTSSYEQYF. CDR3 nucleotides: TGCGCCAGCAGCTATTGGCCTATGACTAGCGGGGGGTCTACGAGCTCCTACGAGCAGTACTTC.